Detailed here is one T cell receptor beta chain. The CDR3 sequence is 15 residues long. CDR1 and CDR2 from the germline V gene are SGHAT and FQNNGV. V gave up 7 bases and J gave up 2 bases; unmatched junction bases: 7. Profiled with immunoSEQ multiplex PCR; TCRdb holds only in-frame clones, not every one. The sample consists of roughly 100,000 clones, roughly 80% of them appearing once. The data stem from a study of blood T cell repertoires in COVID-19. Across the study: From T cells, B-cell-depleted T cells, or PBMCs came the material, which was cDNA or gDNA.

The chain carries TRBV11-2 and TRBJ1-1; TRBD1 matches at 10 bases. The sequence derives from a man between 65 and 80 years old with active or convalescent COVID-19. The sequenced sample was peripheral blood. In DNA form, the CDR3 reads TGTGCCAGCACCCGACAGGGGGCGGTTAACACTGAAGCTTTCTTT. Residues: CASTRQGAVNTEAFF.